This record covers a single T cell receptor beta chain. This clone was seen once. The antigen this receptor binds is unknown. Per-nucleotide qualities are absent, and no much larger clonotype sits a single base away. The immunoSEQ Assay, a bias-controlled multiplex PCR, was used to amplify TCRbeta CDR3 regions from genomic DNA. The authors' analysis ran thus. The number of nucleated cells in each sample was estimated by amplification of reference gene primers within the assay. To quantify the absolute abundance of each unique TCRbeta CDR3 rearrangement, sequence reads were collapsed and filtered. Productive Simpson clonality was computed per sample as the square root of Simpson's diversity index over productive rearrangements. TCRdb took over this immuneACCESS table, retaining in-frame rearrangements with V and J assigned. Such tables are incomplete; in checked studies, under half of the missing clones stem from an unresolved V gene, and the remainder is unexplained. V and J calls and clone size are given by that table; D and trimming were obtained from the DNA. This sample has approximately 75,000 clones in its table, and around 83% of those were observed once. Of the sample, approximately 20% falls within the top ten clones.

Between the V and J ends, shortened by 1 base and 4 bases respectively, the junction contains 7 bases. The germline V gene supplies CDR1 MGHRA and CDR2 YSYEKL. The CDR3 numbers 13 residues from cysteine through phenylalanine. The kept DNA is CDR3 alone, 39 bases in frame from the first base. Each collaborating institution followed its own protocols to collect whole blood in K2EDTA tubes. Collaborator samples were shipped for TCRbeta analysis as frozen whole blood, isolated PBMCs, or DNA extracted from either sample type. The sample belongs to a study of blood T cell repertoires in COVID-19 (dated by TCRdb to 2020 to 2022). With regard to the full study: Samples covering the acute and convalescent phases of COVID-19 were provided by collaborators in the United States, Italy and Spain. Samples were obtained from the ongoing ImmuneRACE study (first 160 participants) and from about 1,300 subjects provided by 6 global collaborators. Deeply sampled blood TCRbeta repertoires from subjects exposed to, actively infected with, or recovered from COVID-19 were included in the dataset. Where available, HLA class I and class II types were obtained from metadata supplied by the sample provider rather than from assay-based typing. A freely available public database, intended as a resource for researchers studying the immune response to SARS-CoV-2, is where the repertoires were released. The material from the prospective study consisted of cDNA or gDNA derived from T cells, B-cell-depleted T cells, or PBMCs. Sample metadata almost always included a de-identified subject ID, COVID-19 status, age in years and sex.

The full study reports these points: The amount of clinical and demographic metadata varied by source and participant and was provided uncurated.

The TCR originated in a woman in her fifties or sixties with acute or convalescent COVID-19. Rearrangement joined TRBV4-1 to TRBJ2-5, with no confidently assigned D gene. The sequenced sample was peripheral blood. The CDR3 has the sequence CASSQVELETQYF. The base sequence is TGCGCCAGCAGCCAAGTGGAGTTAGAGACCCAGTACTTC.